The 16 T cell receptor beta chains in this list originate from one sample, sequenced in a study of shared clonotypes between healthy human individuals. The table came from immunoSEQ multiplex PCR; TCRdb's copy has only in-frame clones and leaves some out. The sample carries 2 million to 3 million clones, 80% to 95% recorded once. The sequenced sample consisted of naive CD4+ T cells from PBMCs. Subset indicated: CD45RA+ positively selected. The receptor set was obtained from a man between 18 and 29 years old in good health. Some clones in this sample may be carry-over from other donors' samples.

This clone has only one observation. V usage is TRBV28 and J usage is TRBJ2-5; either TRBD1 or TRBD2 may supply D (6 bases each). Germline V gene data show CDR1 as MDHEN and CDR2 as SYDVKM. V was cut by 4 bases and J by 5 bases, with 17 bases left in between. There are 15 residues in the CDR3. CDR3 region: CASSWGANYGETQYF. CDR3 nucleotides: TGTGCCAGCAGTTGGGGGGCCAACTACGGGGAGACCCAGTACTTC.

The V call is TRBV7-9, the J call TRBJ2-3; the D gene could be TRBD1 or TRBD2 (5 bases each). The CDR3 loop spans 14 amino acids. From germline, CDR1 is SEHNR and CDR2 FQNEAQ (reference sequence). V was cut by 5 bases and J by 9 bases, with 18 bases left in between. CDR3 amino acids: CASSPSGTRGTQYF. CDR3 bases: TGTGCCAGCAGCCCTTCAGGGACGAGGGGCACGCAGTATTTT. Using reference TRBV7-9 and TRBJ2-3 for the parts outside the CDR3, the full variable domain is DTGVSQNPRHKITKRGQNVTFRCDPISEHNRLYWYRQTLGQGPEFLTYFQNEAQLEKSRLLSDRFSAERPKGSFSTLEIQRTEQGDSAMYLCASSPSGTRGTQYFGPGTRLTVL.

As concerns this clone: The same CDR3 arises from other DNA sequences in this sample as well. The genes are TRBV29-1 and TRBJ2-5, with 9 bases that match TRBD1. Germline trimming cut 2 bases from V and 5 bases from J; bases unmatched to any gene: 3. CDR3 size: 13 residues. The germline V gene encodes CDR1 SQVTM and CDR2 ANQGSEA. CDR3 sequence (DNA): TGCAGCGTTGAACGACAGGGGGGGGAGACCCAGTACTTC. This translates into CSVERQGGETQYF.

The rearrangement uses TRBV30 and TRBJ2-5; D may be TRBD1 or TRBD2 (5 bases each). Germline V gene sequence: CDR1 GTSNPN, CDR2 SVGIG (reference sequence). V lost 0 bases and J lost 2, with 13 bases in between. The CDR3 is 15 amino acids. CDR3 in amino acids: CAWSVRKWGQETQYF. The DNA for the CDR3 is TGTGCCTGGAGTGTACGAAAGTGGGGGCAAGAGACCCAGTACTTC.

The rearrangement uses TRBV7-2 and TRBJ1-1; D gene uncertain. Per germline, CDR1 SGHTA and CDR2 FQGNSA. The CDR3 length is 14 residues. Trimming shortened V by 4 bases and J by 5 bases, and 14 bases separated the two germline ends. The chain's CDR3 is CASSSHPLGTEAFF. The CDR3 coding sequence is TGTGCCAGCAGCTCTCATCCCCTTGGGACTGAAGCTTTCTTT. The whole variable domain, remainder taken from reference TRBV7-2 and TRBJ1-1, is GAGVSQSPSNKVTEKGKDVELRCDPISGHTALYWYRQSLGQGLEFLIYFQGNSAPDKSGLPSDRFSAERTGGSVSTLTIQRTQQEDSAVYLCASSSHPLGTEAFFGQGTRLTVV.

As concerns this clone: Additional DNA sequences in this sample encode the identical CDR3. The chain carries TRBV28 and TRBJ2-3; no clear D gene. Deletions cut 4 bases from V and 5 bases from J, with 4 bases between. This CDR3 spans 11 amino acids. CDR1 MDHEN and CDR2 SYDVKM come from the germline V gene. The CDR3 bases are TGTGCCAGCAGTTCACGAGATACGCAGTATTTT. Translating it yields CASSSRDTQYF.

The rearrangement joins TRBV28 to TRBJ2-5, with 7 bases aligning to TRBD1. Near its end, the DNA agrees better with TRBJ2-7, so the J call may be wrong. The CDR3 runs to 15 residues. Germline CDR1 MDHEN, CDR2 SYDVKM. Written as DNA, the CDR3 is TGTGCCACCCAGACCCCGGGACAGAGCTCCTACGAGCAGTACTTC. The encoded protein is CATQTPGQSSYEQYF.

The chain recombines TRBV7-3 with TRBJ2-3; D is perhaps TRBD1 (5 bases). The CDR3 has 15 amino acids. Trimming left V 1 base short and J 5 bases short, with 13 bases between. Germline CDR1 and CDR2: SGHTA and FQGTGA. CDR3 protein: CASSLNQGFGDTQYF. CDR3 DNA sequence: TGTGCCAGCAGCTTAAACCAGGGTTTCGGAGATACGCAGTATTTT.

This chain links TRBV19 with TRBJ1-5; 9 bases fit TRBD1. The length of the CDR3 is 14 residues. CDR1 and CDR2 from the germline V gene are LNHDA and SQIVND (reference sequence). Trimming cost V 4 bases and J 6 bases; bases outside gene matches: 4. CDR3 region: CASSTTGGSQPQHF. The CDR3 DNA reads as TGTGCCAGTAGTACAACAGGGGGCAGTCAGCCCCAGCATTTT.

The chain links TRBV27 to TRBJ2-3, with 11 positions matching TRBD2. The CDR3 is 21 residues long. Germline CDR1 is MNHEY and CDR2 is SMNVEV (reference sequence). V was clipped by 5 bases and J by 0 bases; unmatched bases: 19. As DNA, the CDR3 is TGTGCCAGCAGTAGCTTCTTGACTAGCGGGGACCCCCGAATCAGCACAGATACGCAGTATTTT. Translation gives CASSSFLTSGDPRISTDTQYF.

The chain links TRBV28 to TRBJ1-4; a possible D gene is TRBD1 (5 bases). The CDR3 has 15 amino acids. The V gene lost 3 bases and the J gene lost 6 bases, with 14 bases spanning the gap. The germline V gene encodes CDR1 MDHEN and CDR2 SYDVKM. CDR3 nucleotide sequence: TGTGCCAGCAGTTTGGCAGGGACCCTCGATGAAAAACTGTTTTTT. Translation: CASSLAGTLDEKLFF.

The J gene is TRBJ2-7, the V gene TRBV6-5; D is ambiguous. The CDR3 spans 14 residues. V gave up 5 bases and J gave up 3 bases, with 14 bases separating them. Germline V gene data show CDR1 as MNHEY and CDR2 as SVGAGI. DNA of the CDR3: TGTGCCAGCAGTCCAACCCCGGCAGGCTACGAGCAGTACTTC. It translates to CASSPTPAGYEQYF.

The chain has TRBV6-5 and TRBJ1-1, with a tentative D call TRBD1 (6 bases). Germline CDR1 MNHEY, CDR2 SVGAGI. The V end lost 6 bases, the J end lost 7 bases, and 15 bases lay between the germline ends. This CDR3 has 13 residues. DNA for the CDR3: TGTGCCAGCAGCTATAACAGGGAAGGTGAAGCTTTCTTT. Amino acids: CASSYNREGEAFF.

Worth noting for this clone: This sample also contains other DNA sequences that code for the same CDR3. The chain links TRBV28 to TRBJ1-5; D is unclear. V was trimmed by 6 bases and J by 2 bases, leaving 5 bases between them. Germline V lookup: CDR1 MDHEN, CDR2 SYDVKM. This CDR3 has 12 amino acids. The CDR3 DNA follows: TGTGCCAGCAGGGATGGCAATCAGCCCCAGCATTTT. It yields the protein CASRDGNQPQHF. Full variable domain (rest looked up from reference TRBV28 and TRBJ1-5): DVKVTQSSRYLVKRTGEKVFLECVQDMDHENMFWYRQDPGLGLRLIYFSYDVKMKEKGDIPEGYSVSREKKERFSLILESASTNQTSMYLCASRDGNQPQHFGDGTRLSIL.

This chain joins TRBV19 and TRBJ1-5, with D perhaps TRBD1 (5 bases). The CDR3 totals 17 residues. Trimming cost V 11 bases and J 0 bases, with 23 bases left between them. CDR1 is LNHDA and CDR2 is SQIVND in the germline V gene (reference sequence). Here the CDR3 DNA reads TGTGCCCGCATGGGGTGGGGCCAGGGCCATAGCAATCAGCCCCAGCATTTT. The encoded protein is CARMGWGQGHSNQPQHF.

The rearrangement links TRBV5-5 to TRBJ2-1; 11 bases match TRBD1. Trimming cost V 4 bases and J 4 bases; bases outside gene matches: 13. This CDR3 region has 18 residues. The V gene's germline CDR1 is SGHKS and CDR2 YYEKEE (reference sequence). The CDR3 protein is CASSPGTGGSFGYNEQFF. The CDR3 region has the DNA TGTGCCAGCAGCCCTGGGACAGGGGGTTCGTTCGGGTACAATGAGCAGTTCTTC. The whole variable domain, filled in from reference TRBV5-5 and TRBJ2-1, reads DAGVTQSPTHLIKTRGQQVTLRCSPISGHKSVSWYQQVLGQGPQFIFQYYEKEERGRGNFPDRFSARQFPNYSSELNVNALLLGDSALYLCASSPGTGGSFGYNEQFFGPGTRLTVL.